The following is a T cell receptor beta chain sequence with its context. This clonotype was recorded at least ten times. No cognate antigen has been identified for it. Base qualities are not provided; no much larger clone lies one nucleotide away. The sequencer was an Illumina HiSeq 1500. TCRdb trimmed the raw reads at Q25, called clones with MiXCR and kept productive beta chains. Rows with one shared CDR3 protein collapse into an entry with the most common genes and DNA. In all, the sample holds over 45,000 distinct CDR3 sequences, and 15% to 25% of those were seen once. The leading ten clones occupy approximately 55% of the sample. This entry belongs to a study of T cell repertoires in cytomegalovirus infection (dated by TCRdb to between 2018 and 2020). Looking at the study overall: Alongside well-studied HLA-B-restricted epitopes, the peptide stimulations were aimed at recently identified HLA-C-restricted CMV epitopes, whose presentation resists viral immunomodulation. Donor HLA type was relevant to the analysis, as public TCR beta signatures indicated carriage of CMV infection together with the matching HLA type. Findings and caveats that apply to the study as a whole: In both this cohort and an independent roughly 400-donor cohort, the cumulative frequency of public TCR beta family members distinguished carriers of CMV infection plus the relevant HLA type. In the ex vivo response, HLA-C-restricted CMV-specific TCR beta clonotypes were dominant, and in two of eight donors the single most frequent clonotype came from this HLA-C-restricted group.

The treatment or condition label corresponds to: in vitro stimulation with specific CMV peptide epitopes to enrich CMV-specific T cells. The germline V gene yields SGHAT for CDR1 and FQNNGV for CDR2. The CDR3 sequence holds 16 residues, the cysteine and phenylalanine included. Here the CDR3 DNA is all that survives: 48 bases in frame from base 1. After removal of 5 bases from V and 1 base from J, the junction retains 7 bases not matched to a gene. This TCR derives from a human donor in good health (CMV status not recorded). Some clones in this sample may be carry-over from other donors' samples. The V gene is TRBV11-2 and the J gene is TRBJ2-7, with 11 bases aligning to TRBD2. The sequencing used CD8+ T cells from cultured PBMCs, collected from culture after CMV antigen stimulation. The CDR3 in this case is CASSGTGTSGSYEQYF. The DNA sequence is as follows: TGTGCCAGCAGCGGCACCGGGACTAGCGGTTCCTACGAGCAGTACTTC.